The 9 T cell receptor beta chains below come from one sample, sequenced in a study of shared clonotypes between healthy human individuals. Sequenced by immunoSEQ multiplex PCR; TCRdb stores in-frame clones only, minus some. The repertoire holds over a million clones, with more than 95% as singletons. Sequencing was performed on naive CD4+ T cells sorted from blood. Documented subset: CD45RA+ positively selected. These receptors were taken from a man aged 25-45 years in good health.

This chain links TRBV6-4 with TRBJ1-1; no clear D. Per germline, CDR1 MRHNA and CDR2 SNTAGT. V was cut by 6 bases and J by 2 bases, with 16 bases left in between. The CDR3 spans 15 residues. As DNA, the CDR3 is TGTGCCAGCAGACTAGAGGGAGAAATAAACACTGAAGCTTTCTTT. It codes for CASRLEGEINTEAFF.

This clone was seen once. The genes are TRBV5-1 and TRBJ2-7; D call uncertain. Deletions cut 0 bases from V and 5 bases from J, with 15 bases between. Germline V gene lookup returns CDR1 SGHRS and CDR2 YFSETQ. This CDR3 is 15 amino acids long. The CDR3 coding sequence is TGCGCCAGCAGCTTGGGTTTATACAGTCTCAACGAGCAGTACTTC. It encodes CASSLGLYSLNEQYF.

This chain uses TRBV9 with TRBJ2-7; 9 bases match TRBD1. The CDR3 has 16 residues. Germline V gene sequence: CDR1 SGDLS, CDR2 YYNGEE. V lost 0 bases to trimming and J lost 3 bases; unmatched junction nucleotides: 7. The CDR3 region is CASSVGGTGFIYEQYF. CDR3 DNA: TGTGCCAGCAGCGTAGGTGGGACAGGGTTCATCTACGAGCAGTACTTC.

This chain uses TRBV5-1 with TRBJ1-2; D uncertain. Germline V gene data show CDR1 as SGHRS and CDR2 as YFSETQ. The CDR3 has 14 residues. V was shortened by 4 bases and J by 0 bases, with 10 bases between the two germline ends. The CDR3 spells CASSGTQSNYGYTF. CDR3 DNA sequence: TGCGCCAGCAGCGGAACTCAGTCTAACTATGGCTACACCTTC.

The rearrangement links TRBV28 to TRBJ1-3; TRBD1 matches 9 bases. The CDR3 is 16 amino acids. Germline V gives CDR1 MDHEN, CDR2 SYDVKM. V dropped 6 bases and J dropped 3; count of bases not matched to a gene: 9. The CDR3 coding sequence is TGTGCCAGCAGCTTACAGGGGGCCGGTGATGGAAACACCATATATTTT. Translated, it gives CASSLQGAGDGNTIYF.

The J gene is TRBJ2-1, the V gene TRBV6-1; the D is unclear. This CDR3 has 11 amino acids. Germline CDR1 and CDR2: MNHNS and SASEGT. V was clipped by 7 bases and J by 3 bases, with 4 bases between them. The CDR3: CASNIYNEQFF. The CDR3 DNA reads TGTGCCAGCAATATCTACAATGAGCAGTTCTTC.

V usage is TRBV5-4 and J usage is TRBJ2-3, with 14 bases fitting TRBD2. V was pared by 3 bases and J by 5 bases, with 11 bases of the junction left unmatched. The germline gives CDR1 SGHNT, CDR2 YYREEE (reference sequence). The CDR3 extends over 18 amino acids. CDR3 nucleotide sequence: TGTGCCAGCAGCTGGGGGCCCGGGACTAGCGGGAGTGGAGATACGCAGTATTTT. This encodes CASSWGPGTSGSGDTQYF.

CDR3: CASSLVRDEQFF. The CDR3, as DNA: TGTGCCAGCAGTTTGGTGCGGGATGAGCAGTTCTTC. V and J are TRBV28 and TRBJ2-1; D possibly corresponds to TRBD2 (5 bases). Germline V gives CDR1 MDHEN, CDR2 SYDVKM. The V gene lost 3 bases and the J gene lost 8 bases, with 8 bases spanning the gap. CDR3 length: 12 amino acids. Filled out from reference TRBV28 and TRBJ2-1, the complete variable domain reads DVKVTQSSRYLVKRTGEKVFLECVQDMDHENMFWYRQDPGLGLRLIYFSYDVKMKEKGDIPEGYSVSREKKERFSLILESASTNQTSMYLCASSLVRDEQFFGPGTRLTVL.

The chain carries TRBV18 and TRBJ2-4, with 7 bases matching TRBD1. This CDR3 spans 14 amino acids. With 3 bases clipped from V and 7 bases from J, the junction kept 6 bases outside the gene matches. CDR1 and CDR2 from the germline V gene are KGHSH and LQKENI. The CDR3 DNA reads TGTGCCAGCTCACCCCAAGGGGGCATCAACATTCAGTACTTC. Translating gives CASSPQGGINIQYF.